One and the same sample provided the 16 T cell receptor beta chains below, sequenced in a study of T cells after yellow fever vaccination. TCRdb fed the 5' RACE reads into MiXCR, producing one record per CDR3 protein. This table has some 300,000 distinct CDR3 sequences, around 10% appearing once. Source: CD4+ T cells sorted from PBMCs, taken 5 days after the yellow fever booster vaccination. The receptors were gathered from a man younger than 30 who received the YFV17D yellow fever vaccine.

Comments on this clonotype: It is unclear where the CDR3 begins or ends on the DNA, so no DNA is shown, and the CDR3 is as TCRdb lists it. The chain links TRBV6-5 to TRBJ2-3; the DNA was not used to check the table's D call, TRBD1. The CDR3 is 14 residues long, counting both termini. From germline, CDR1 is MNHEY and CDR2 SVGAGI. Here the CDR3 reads CASSSSGGGYGRYF.

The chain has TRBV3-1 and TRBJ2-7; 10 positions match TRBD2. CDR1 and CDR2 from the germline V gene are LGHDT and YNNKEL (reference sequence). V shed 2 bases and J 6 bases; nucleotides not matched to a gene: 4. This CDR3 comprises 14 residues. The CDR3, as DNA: TGTGCCAGCAGCCAAACTAGCGGGGAGCGCGAGCAGTACTTC. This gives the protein CASSQTSGEREQYF.

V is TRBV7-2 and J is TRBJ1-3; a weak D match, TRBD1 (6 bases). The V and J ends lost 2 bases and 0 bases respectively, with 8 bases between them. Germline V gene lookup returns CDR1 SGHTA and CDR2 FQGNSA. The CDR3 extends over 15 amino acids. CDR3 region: CASSLQGNSGNTIYF. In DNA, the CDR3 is TGTGCCAGCAGCTTACAGGGGAACTCTGGAAACACCATATATTTT.

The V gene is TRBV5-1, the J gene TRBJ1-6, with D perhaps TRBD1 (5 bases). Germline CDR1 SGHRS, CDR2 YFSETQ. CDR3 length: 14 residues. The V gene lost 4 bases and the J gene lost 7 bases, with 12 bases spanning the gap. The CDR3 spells CASSPDGDNSPLHF. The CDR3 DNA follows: TGCGCCAGCAGCCCTGATGGGGACAATTCACCCCTCCACTTT.

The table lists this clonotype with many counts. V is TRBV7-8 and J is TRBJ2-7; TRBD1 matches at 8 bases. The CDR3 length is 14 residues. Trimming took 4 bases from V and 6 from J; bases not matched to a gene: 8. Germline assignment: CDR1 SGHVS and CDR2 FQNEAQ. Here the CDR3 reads CASSSQGAGSEQYF. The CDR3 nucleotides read TGTGCCAGCAGCTCCCAGGGGGCGGGGTCCGAGCAGTACTTC.

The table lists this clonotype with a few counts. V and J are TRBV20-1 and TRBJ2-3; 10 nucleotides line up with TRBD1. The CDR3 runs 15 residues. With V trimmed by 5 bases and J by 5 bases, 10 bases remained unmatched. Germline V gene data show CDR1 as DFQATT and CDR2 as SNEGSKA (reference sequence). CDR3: CSAGAGQGRGDTQYF. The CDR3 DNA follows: TGCAGTGCTGGGGCGGGACAGGGGAGGGGAGATACGCAGTATTTT.

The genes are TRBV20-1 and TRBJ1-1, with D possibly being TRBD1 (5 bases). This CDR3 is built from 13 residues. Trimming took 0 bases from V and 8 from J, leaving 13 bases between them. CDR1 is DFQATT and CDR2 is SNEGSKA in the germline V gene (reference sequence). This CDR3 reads CSARDNRGLEAFF. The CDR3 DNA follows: TGCAGTGCTAGAGACAATCGGGGCTTAGAAGCTTTCTTT.

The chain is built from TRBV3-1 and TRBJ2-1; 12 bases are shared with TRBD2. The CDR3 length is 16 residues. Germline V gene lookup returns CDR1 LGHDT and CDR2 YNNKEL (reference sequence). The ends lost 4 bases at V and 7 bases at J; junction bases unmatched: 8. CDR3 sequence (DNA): TGTGCCAGCAGCCGCCCAACTAGCGGGGGGATGAATGAGCAGTTCTTC. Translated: CASSRPTSGGMNEQFF.

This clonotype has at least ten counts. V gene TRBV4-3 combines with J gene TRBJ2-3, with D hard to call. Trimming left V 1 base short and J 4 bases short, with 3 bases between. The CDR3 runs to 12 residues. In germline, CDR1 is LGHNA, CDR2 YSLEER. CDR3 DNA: TGCGCCAGCAGCCAAGTTGCAGATACGCAGTATTTT. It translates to CASSQVADTQYF.

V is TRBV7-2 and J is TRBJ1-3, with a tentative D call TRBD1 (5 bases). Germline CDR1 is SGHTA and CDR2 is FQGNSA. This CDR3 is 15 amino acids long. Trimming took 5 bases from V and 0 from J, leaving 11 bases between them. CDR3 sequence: CASSRAGDSGNTIYF. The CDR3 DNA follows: TGTGCCAGCAGCCGCGCGGGGGACTCTGGAAACACCATATATTTT.

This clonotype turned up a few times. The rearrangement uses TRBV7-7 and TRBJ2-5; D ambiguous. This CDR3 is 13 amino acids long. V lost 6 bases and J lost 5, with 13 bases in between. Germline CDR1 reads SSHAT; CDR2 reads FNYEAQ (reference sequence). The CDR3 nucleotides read TGTGCCAGCAGTGAACTTCTTGTGGAGACCCAGTACTTC. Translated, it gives CASSELLVETQYF.

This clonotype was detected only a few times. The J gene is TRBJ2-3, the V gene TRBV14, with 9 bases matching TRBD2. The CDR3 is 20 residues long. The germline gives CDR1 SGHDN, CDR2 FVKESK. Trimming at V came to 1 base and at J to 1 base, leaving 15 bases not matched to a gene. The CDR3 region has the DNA TGTGCCAGCAGCCAAGCAGCGGGGGGCCCCTCCAAATACCGCACAGATACGCAGTATTTT. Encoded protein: CASSQAAGGPSKYRTDTQYF.

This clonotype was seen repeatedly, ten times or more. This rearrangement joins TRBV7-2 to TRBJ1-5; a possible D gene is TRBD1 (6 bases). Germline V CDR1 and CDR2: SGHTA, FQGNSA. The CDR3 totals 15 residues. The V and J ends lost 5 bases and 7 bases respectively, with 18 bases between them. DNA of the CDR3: TGTGCCAGCAGCCTCCGAGGGGGGCGCGGGCAGCCCCAGCATTTT. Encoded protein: CASSLRGGRGQPQHF.

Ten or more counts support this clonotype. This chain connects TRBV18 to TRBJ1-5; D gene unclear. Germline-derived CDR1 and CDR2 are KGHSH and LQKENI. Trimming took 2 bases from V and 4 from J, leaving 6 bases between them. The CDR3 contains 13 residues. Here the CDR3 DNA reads TGTGCCAGCTCACCAGGGAGAAATCAGCCCCAGCATTTT. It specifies CASSPGRNQPQHF.

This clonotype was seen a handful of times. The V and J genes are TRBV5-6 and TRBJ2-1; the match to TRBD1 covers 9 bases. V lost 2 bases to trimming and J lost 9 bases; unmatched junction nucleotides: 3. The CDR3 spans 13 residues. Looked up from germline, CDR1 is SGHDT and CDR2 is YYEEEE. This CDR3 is CASSLTGGFEQFF. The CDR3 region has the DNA TGTGCCAGCAGCTTAACAGGGGGCTTTGAGCAGTTCTTC. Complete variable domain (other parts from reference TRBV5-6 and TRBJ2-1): DAGVTQSPTHLIKTRGQQVTLRCSPKSGHDTVSWYQQALGQGPQFIFQYYEEEERQRGNFPDRFSGHQFPNYSSELNVNALLLGDSALYLCASSLTGGFEQFFGPGTRLTVL.

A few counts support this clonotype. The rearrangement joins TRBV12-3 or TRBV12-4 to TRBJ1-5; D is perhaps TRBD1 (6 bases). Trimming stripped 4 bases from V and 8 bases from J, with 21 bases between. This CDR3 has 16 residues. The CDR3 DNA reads TGTGCCAGCAGTTGGCTGTTGGGGGACACTGTAGAGCCCCAGCATTTT. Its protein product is CASSWLLGDTVEPQHF.